This T cell receptor beta chain appears in the sequencing data of a study of response to subunit inactivated influenza vaccine. Broader study findings: Researchers suggested that each seasonal influenza vaccination recruits few new T cells.

MiXCR, run by TCRdb on the RT-PCR reads, gives a single entry per CDR3 protein. The table records hundreds of thousands of distinct CDR3 sequences, about a tenth of them present only once. Comments on this clonotype: What it binds is not known.

Trimming left V 2 bases short and J 3 bases short, with 16 bases between. Germline loops: CDR1 MNHEY, CDR2 SVGAGI. The length of the CDR3 is 16 residues. The receptor was derived from a man in his forties or fifties who received an inactivated influenza vaccine. The sample in question was PBMCs from blood, obtained about 40 days after vaccination. The J gene is TRBJ1-1, the V gene TRBV6-5; possibly TRBD1 for D (6 bases). The CDR3 bases are TGTGCCAGCAGTTACCCGCCCGGGCAGGGGTACACTGAAGCTTTCTTT. This sequence encodes CASSYPPGQGYTEAFF.